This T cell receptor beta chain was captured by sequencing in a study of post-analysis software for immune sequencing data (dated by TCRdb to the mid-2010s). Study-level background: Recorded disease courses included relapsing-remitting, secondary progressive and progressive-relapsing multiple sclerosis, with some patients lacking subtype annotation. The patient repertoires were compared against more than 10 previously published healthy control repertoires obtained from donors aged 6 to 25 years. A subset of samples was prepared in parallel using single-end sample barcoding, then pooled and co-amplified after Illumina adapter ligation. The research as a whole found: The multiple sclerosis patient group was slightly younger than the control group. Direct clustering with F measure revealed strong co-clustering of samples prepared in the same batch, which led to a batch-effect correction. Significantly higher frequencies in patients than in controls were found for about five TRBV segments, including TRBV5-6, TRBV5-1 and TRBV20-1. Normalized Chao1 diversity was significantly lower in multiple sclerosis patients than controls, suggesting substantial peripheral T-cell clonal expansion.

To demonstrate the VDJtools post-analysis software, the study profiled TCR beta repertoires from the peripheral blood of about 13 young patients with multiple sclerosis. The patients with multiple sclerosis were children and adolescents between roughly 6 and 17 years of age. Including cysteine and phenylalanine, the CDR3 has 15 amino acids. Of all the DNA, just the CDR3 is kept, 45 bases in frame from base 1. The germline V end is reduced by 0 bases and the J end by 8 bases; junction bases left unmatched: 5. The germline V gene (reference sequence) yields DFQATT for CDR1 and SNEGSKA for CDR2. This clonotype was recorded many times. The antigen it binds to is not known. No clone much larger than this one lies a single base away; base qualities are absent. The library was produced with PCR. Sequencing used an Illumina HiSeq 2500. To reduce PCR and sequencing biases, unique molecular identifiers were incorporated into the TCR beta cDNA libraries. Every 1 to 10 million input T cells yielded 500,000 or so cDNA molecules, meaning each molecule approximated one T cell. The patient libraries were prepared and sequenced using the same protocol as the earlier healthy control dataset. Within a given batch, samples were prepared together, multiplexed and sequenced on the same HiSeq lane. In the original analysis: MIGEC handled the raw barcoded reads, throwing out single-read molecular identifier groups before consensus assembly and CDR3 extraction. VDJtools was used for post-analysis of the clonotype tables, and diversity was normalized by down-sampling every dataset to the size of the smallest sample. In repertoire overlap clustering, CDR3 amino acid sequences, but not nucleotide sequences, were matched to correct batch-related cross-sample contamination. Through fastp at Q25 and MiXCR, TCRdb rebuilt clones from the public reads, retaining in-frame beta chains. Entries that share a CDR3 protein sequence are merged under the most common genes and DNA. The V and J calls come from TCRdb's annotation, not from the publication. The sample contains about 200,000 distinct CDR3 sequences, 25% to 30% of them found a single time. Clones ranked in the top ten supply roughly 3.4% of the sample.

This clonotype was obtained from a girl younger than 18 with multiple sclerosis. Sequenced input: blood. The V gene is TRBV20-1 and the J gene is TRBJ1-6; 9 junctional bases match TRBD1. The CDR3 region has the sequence CSARDRGQGYSPLHF. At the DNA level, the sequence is TGCAGTGCTAGAGATAGGGGACAGGGATATTCACCCCTCCACTTT.